This paragraph reports one T cell receptor (beta chain). In the original processing: How many nucleated cells were present was estimated from reference gene primer amplification. Sequencing used immunoSEQ multiplex PCR; TCRdb keeps in-frame clones, though not all of them. The DNA was the basis for D and trimming; V, J and clone size are from that table. The sample lists hundreds of thousands of clones; more than 85% were seen once. The sample originates from a study of blood T cell repertoires in COVID-19. The wider study: The analysed material was cDNA or gDNA that came from T cells, B-cell-depleted T cells, or PBMCs.

Enrollment of patients from Seattle took place during active infection, with longitudinal follow-up. Germline V gene lookup returns CDR1 SGHDN and CDR2 FVKESK. Trimming removed 8 bases from V and 0 bases from J, with 12 bases in between. CDR3 length equals 14 residues. The chain employs TRBV14 and TRBJ2-3, with a possible D match to TRBD1 (6 bases). The TCR was taken from a man in his 60s with COVID-19, enrolled during active disease. The sample taken for sequencing was peripheral blood. CDR3 amino acids: CASQDSKSTDTQYF. The CDR3 nucleotides read TGTGCCAGCCAGGACAGTAAGAGCACAGATACGCAGTATTTT.